This is a list of T cell receptor beta chains from one sample in a study of blood T cell repertoires in COVID-19. The table came from immunoSEQ multiplex PCR; TCRdb's copy has only in-frame clones and leaves some out. The repertoire includes under 75,000 clones, around 89% of them detected once, and 10% to 15% sits in the top ten. Sequenced material: peripheral blood. Receptors originate from a man aged 55 to 70 with active COVID-19. Each CDR3 is given with its conserved first and last residue. The D gene is left open where the match is weak. Rows give clone size only sometimes, using once, few, many, or a class for an expanded clone.

v_call	d_call	clone_size	j_call	cdr3_nt	cdr3_aa
TRBV7-9	TRBD2	-	TRBJ2-3	TGTGCCTCCTCGACGGGCGGGGGGGCAGATACGCAGTATTTT	CASSTGGGADTQYF
TRBV10-3	TRBD1	-	TRBJ1-1	TGTGCCATCAGACCCGGGACAGGGAGCACTGAAGCTTTCTTT	CAIRPGTGSTEAFF
TRBV7-6	-	-	TRBJ1-4	TGTGCCAGCCAAGGACAGTTAATGAGAAAACTGTTTTTT	CASQGQLMRKLFF
TRBV5-6	-	-	TRBJ2-2	TGTGCCAGCAGCCGTGACAGGTCCGGGGAGCTGTTTTTT	CASSRDRSGELFF
TRBV19	TRBD1	-	TRBJ1-5	TGTGCCAGTAGTATGGGATCCTCGACAGGGGCGATGCATTTT	CASSMGSSTGAMHF
TRBV29-1	TRBD1	-	TRBJ1-2	TGCAGCGTCGTGACAGGGGTGGATGGCTACACCTTC	CSVVTGVDGYTF
TRBV5-1	-	-	TRBJ2-7	TGCGCCAGCAATCCCCAGGGCCTTTCCTACGAGCAGTACTTC	CASNPQGLSYEQYF
TRBV7-9	TRBD2	once	TRBJ2-7	TGTGCCAGCAGCTTATCTAGCGGGAGACTAAAGTACGAGCAGTACTTC	CASSLSSGRLKYEQYF
TRBV5-1	-	once	TRBJ1-1	TGCGCCAGCAGCTTGGGGAGCTCCCACTTCTTT	CASSLGSSHFF
TRBV5-4	TRBD2	-	TRBJ2-2	TGTGCCAGCAGCCGAAATTCGGGACTAGCGGGAGCCGGGGAGCTGTTTTTT	CASSRNSGLAGAGELFF
TRBV30	-	-	TRBJ2-4	TGTGCCTGGAGTGTCGCGGGAAACAAAAACATTCAGTACTTC	CAWSVAGNKNIQYF
TRBV27	-	-	TRBJ2-7	TGTGCCAGCATTAAGAGACTCGAAAGCTCCTACGAGCAGTACTTC	CASIKRLESSYEQYF
TRBV5-1	TRBD2	-	TRBJ2-7	TGCGCCAGCAGCTCGCTAGCGGGGGGCGCCTACGAGCAGTACTTC	CASSSLAGGAYEQYF
TRBV14	TRBD1	-	TRBJ1-3	TGTGCCAGCAGACGACAGGGTCTTGGAAACACCATATATTTT	CASRRQGLGNTIYF
TRBV18	TRBD1	-	TRBJ2-2	TGTGCCAGTAGACCGGGACAGGACCGCACCGGGGAGCTGTTTTTT	CASRPGQDRTGELFF
TRBV16	-	-	TRBJ2-3	TGTGCCAGCAGCCCCCAGGGGGGCGGAGTAGATACGCAGTATTTT	CASSPQGGGVDTQYF
TRBV10-3	TRBD1	-	TRBJ1-2	TGTGCCACCCAGACAGGGACTAACTATGGCTACACCTTC	CATQTGTNYGYTF
TRBV6-5	-	-	TRBJ1-5	TGTGCCAGCAGTTACACGGGGGATAGCAATCAGCCCCAGCATTTT	CASSYTGDSNQPQHF
TRBV19	-	-	TRBJ2-3	TGTGCCAGTAGTATACCAGGGCTAGGCACAGATACGCAGTATTTT	CASSIPGLGTDTQYF
TRBV19	-	-	TRBJ1-2	TGTGCCAGTAGTCGTCAGGGGACCTATGGCTACACCTTC	CASSRQGTYGYTF
TRBV28	TRBD1	few	TRBJ1-5	TGTGCCAGCAGGGGACAGTACAATCAGCCCCAGCATTTT	CASRGQYNQPQHF
TRBV14	TRBD1	-	TRBJ1-2	TGTGCCAGCAGCCCCCGACAGGGGGATGGCTACACCTTC	CASSPRQGDGYTF
TRBV7-2	-	-	TRBJ2-3	TGTGCCAGCAGCTTAGAACACTATAACACAGATACGCAGTATTTT	CASSLEHYNTDTQYF
TRBV7-2	-	-	TRBJ2-7	TGTGCCAGCAGCCCGGGTGCGCCCACAGGGGAGCAGTACTTC	CASSPGAPTGEQYF
TRBV10-3	-	-	TRBJ2-7	TGTGCCATCAGTGACAGGGGAGACGAGCAGTACTTC	CAISDRGDEQYF
TRBV5-1	-	-	TRBJ1-1	TGCGCCAGCAGCTTGGGTACTACCGGAGGCACTGAAGCTTTCTTT	CASSLGTTGGTEAFF
TRBV4-1	-	-	TRBJ2-1	TGCGCCAGCAGCCAAGCCCCAGGGAACATAAACAATGAGCAGTTCTTC	CASSQAPGNINNEQFF
TRBV7-7	TRBD2	-	TRBJ2-3	TGTGCTAGCAGTCCCGGGACTAGCGCCTACACAGATACGCAGTATTTT	CASSPGTSAYTDTQYF
TRBV7-2	-	-	TRBJ1-2	TGTGCCAGCAGCACTCGACAGGATAACTATGGCTACACCTTC	CASSTRQDNYGYTF
TRBV25-1	-	-	TRBJ1-1	TGTGCCAGCACTTCGCGGGCCGGGGATGAAGCTTTCTTT	CASTSRAGDEAFF
TRBV28	-	-	TRBJ2-7	TGTGCCAGCAGTATTGCTGGGAGTAAGACATACGAGCAGTACTTC	CASSIAGSKTYEQYF
TRBV24-1	TRBD2	-	TRBJ2-2	TGTGCCACCGGCGACCTAGCGGGAGCCTACACCGGGGAGCTGTTTTTT	CATGDLAGAYTGELFF
TRBV4-1	TRBD1	once	TRBJ1-2	TGCGCCAGCAGCCAAGATAGTAACAGGGGGCAATTTGGCTACACCTTC	CASSQDSNRGQFGYTF
TRBV5-1	-	-	TRBJ1-4	TGCGCCAGCAGCCCGGCGGGACCAACTAATGAAAAACTGTTTTTT	CASSPAGPTNEKLFF
TRBV2	-	-	TRBJ2-1	TGTGCCAGCAGTGGTGCGGAGTTCTTC	CASSGAEFF
TRBV28	-	-	TRBJ1-5	TGTGCCAGCACCCTCAGGGTTACAGGCAGAAATCAGCCCCAGCATTTT	CASTLRVTGRNQPQHF
TRBV28	TRBD1	-	TRBJ1-2	TGTGCCAGCAGGCCCCGGACAGGGGGCAGGAACTATGGCTACACCTTC	CASRPRTGGRNYGYTF
TRBV5-1	TRBD2	-	TRBJ2-2	TGCGCCAGCAGCTTGTCAGCGGCGGGGGGGAACACCGGGGAGCTGTTTTTT	CASSLSAAGGNTGELFF
TRBV4-3	TRBD1	-	TRBJ2-1	TGCGCCAGCAGCCAGCTTCAAGGACAGGGGGTGGGTGAGCAGTTCTTC	CASSQLQGQGVGEQFF